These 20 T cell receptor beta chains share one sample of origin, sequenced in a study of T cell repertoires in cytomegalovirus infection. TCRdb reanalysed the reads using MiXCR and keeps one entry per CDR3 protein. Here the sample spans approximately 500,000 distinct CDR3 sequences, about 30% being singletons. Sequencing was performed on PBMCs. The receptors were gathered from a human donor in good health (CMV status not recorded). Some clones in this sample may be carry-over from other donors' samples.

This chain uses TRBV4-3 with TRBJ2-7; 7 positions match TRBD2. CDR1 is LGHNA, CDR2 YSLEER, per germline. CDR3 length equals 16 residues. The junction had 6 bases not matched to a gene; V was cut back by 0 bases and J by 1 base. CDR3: CASSQDPDSGSYEQYF. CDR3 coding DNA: TGCGCCAGCAGCCAAGATCCCGATAGCGGGTCCTACGAGCAGTACTTC.

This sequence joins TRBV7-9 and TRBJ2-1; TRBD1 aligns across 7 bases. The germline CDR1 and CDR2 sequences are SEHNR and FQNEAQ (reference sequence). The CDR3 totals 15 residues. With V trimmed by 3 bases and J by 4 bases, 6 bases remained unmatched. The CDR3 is CASSLVTGQYNEQFF. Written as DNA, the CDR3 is TGTGCCAGCAGCTTGGTGACAGGGCAGTACAATGAGCAGTTCTTC.

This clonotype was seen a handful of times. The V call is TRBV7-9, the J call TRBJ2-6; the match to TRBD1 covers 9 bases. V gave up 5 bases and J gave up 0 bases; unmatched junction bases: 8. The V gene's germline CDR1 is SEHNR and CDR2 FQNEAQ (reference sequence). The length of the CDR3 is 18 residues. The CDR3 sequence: CASSGRDRESSGANVLTF. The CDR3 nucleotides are TGTGCCAGCAGCGGCCGGGACAGGGAATCCTCTGGGGCCAACGTCCTGACTTTC.

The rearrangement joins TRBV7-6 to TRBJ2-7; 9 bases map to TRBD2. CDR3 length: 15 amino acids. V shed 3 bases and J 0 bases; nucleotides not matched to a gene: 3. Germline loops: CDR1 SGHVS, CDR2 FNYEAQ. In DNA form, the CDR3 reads TGTGCCAGCAGCTTGAATAGCGGGAGCTCCTACGAGCAGTACTTC. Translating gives CASSLNSGSSYEQYF.

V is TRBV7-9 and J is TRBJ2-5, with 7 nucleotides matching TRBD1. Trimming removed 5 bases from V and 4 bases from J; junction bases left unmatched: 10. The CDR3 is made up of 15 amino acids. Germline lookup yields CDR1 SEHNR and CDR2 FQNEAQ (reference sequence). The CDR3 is CASSPGTVWGETQYF. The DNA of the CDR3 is TGTGCCAGCAGCCCGGGGACAGTTTGGGGAGAGACCCAGTACTTC.

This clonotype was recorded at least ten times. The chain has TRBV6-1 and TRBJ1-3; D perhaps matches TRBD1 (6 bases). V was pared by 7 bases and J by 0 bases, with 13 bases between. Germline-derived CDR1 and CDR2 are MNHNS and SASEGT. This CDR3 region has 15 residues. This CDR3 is CASTKDRRSGNTIYF. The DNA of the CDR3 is TGTGCCAGCACCAAGGACAGACGCTCTGGAAACACCATATATTTT.

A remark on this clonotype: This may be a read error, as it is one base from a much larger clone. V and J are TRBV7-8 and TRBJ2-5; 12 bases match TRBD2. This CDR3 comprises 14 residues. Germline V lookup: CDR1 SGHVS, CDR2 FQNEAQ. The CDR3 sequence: CACSFLAGGETQYF. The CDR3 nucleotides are TGTGCCTGCAGCTTTCTAGCGGGAGGGGAGACCCAGTACTTC.

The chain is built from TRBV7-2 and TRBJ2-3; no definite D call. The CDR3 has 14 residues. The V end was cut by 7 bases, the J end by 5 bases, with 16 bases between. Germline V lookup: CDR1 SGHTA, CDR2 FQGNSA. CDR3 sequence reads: CASKMSPPVDTQYF. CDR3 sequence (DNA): TGTGCCAGCAAGATGTCCCCTCCTGTAGATACGCAGTATTTT.

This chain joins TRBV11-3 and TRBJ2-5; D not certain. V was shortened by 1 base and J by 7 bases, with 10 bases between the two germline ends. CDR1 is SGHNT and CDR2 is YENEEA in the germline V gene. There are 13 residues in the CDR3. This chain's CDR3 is CASSLGVSATQYF. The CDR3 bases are TGTGCCAGCAGCTTAGGGGTCAGCGCGACCCAGTACTTC.

CDR3 sequence: CSAPAAGANYGYTF. CDR3 sequence (DNA): TGCAGCGCCCCGGCGGCAGGGGCTAACTATGGCTACACCTTC. This chain uses TRBV29-1 with TRBJ1-2; D might be TRBD1 (6 bases). The CDR3 sequence is 14 residues long. Trimming shortened V by 7 bases and J by 0 bases, and 15 bases separated the two germline ends. The germline gives CDR1 SQVTM, CDR2 ANQGSEA.

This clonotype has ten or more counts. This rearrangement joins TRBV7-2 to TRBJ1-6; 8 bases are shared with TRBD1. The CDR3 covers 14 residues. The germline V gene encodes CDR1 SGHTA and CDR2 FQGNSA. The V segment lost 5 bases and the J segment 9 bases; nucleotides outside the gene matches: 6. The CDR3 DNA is TGTGCCAGCAGCCCAAGGACAGGGAGTTCACCCCTCCACTTT. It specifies CASSPRTGSSPLHF. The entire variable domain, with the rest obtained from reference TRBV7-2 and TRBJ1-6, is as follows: GAGVSQSPSNKVTEKGKDVELRCDPISGHTALYWYRQSLGQGLEFLIYFQGNSAPDKSGLPSDRFSAERTGGSVSTLTIQRTQQEDSAVYLCASSPRTGSSPLHFGNGTRLTVT.

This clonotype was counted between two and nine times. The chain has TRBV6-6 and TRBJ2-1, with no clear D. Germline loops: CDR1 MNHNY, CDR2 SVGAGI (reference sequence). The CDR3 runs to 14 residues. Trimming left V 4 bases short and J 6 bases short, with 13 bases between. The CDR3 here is CASSSAGLGNEQFF. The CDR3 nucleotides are TGTGCCAGCAGTTCCGCCGGGCTTGGCAATGAGCAGTTCTTC.

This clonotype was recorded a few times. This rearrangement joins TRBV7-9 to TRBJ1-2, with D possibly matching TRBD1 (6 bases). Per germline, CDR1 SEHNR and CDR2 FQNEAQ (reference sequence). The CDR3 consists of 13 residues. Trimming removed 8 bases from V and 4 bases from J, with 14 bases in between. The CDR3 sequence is CASVQGNLYGYTF. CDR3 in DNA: TGTGCCAGCGTCCAGGGGAACCTCTATGGCTACACCTTC.

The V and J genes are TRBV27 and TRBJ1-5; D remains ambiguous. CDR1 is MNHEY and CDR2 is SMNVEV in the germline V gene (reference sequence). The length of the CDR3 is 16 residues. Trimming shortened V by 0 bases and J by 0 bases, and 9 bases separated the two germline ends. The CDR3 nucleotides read TGTGCCAGCAGTTTATCTGGCCGATATAGCAATCAGCCCCAGCATTTT. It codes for CASSLSGRYSNQPQHF.

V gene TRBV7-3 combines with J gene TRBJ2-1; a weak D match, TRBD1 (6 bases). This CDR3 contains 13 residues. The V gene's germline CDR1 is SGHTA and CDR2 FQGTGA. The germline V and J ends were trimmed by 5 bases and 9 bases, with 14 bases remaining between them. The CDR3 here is CASSPRTVGEQFF. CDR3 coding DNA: TGTGCCAGCAGCCCTAGGACAGTCGGTGAGCAGTTCTTC. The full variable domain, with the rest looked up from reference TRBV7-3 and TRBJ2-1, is GAGVSQTPSNKVTEKGKYVELRCDPISGHTALYWYRQSLGQGPEFLIYFQGTGAADDSGLPNDRFFAVRPEGSVSTLKIQRTERGDSAVYLCASSPRTVGEQFFGPGTRLTVL.

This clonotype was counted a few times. Here the CDR3 reads CAIRSASGADTQYF. For the CDR3, the DNA is TGTGCCATCAGATCGGCTAGCGGGGCAGATACGCAGTATTTT. The rearrangement joins TRBV10-3 to TRBJ2-3; TRBD2 aligns across 9 bases. The germline CDR1 and CDR2 sequences are ENHRY and SYGVKD. J gave up 4 bases and V 6 bases, and 5 bases lay outside the gene matches. This CDR3 comprises 14 residues.

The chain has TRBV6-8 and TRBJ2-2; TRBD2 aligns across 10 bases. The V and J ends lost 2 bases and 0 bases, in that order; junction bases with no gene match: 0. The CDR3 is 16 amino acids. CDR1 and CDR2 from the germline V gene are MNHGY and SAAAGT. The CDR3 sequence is CASSYGLAANTGELFF. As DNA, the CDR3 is TGTGCCAGCAGTTACGGACTAGCGGCGAACACCGGGGAGCTGTTTTTT.

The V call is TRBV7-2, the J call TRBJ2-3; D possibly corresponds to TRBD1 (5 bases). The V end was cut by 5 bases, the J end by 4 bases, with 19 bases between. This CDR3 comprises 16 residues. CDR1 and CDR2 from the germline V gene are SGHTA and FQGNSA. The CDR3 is CASSPPPGRAADTQYF. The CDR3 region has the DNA TGTGCCAGCAGCCCACCTCCCGGCAGGGCGGCAGATACGCAGTATTTT.

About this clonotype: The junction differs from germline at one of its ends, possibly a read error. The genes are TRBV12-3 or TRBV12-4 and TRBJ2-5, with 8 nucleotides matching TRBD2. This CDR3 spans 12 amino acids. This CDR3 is CASSLNGPSGWF. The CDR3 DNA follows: TGTGCCAGCAGTTTAAATGGCCCTAGCGGGTGGTTC.

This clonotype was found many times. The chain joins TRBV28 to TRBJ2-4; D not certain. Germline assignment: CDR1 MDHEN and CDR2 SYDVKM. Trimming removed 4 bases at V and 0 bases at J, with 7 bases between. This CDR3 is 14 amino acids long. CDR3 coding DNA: TGTGCCAGCAGTTATGGGCCAGCCAAAAACATTCAGTACTTC. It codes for CASSYGPAKNIQYF.